This passage covers 20 T cell receptor beta chains from one sample sequenced in a study of radiotherapy plus CTLA-4 blockade in lung cancer. The method was immunoSEQ multiplex PCR; TCRdb's version includes in-frame clones alone and lacks a portion of them. The sample lists around 70,000 clones; more than 75% were seen once. The sample was peripheral blood, taken from a patient treated with radiotherapy plus ipilimumab. These receptors were taken from a human donor with non-small cell lung cancer that progressed on radiotherapy plus ipilimumab.

In this sample, this clone turned up once. The chain's CDR3 is CASSSIRGAGEQYF. The DNA of the CDR3 is TGTGCCAGCAGCTCGATCCGGGGAGCAGGGGAGCAGTACTTC. This chain connects TRBV5-6 to TRBJ2-7, with D perhaps assigned TRBD1 or TRBD2 (5 bases each). This CDR3 region has 14 residues. V dropped 3 bases and J dropped 7 bases, with 17 bases sitting between them. In germline, CDR1 is SGHDT, CDR2 YYEEEE.

J is TRBJ2-1 and V is TRBV19, with TRBD2 matching 12 bases. The CDR3 runs to 16 residues. V shed 9 bases and J 9 bases; nucleotides not matched to a gene: 15. In germline, CDR1 is LNHDA, CDR2 SQIVND (reference sequence). CDR3 residues: CASSHRTSGTGGEQFF. The CDR3 DNA sequence: TGTGCCAGCTCCCATAGGACTAGCGGGACGGGCGGTGAGCAGTTCTTC.

This clone has just a few counts. The chain couples TRBV7-8 to TRBJ2-7, with D perhaps given as TRBD1 or TRBD2 (5 bases each). Germline V gene lookup returns CDR1 SGHVS and CDR2 FQNEAQ. The CDR3 covers 15 residues. V was shortened by 2 bases and J by 6 bases, with 17 bases between the two germline ends. The CDR3 sequence is CASSLSGGTPVEQYV. In DNA form, the CDR3 reads TGTGCCAGCAGCTTATCTGGTGGGACCCCCGTCGAGCAGTACGTC.

The chain links TRBV13 to TRBJ2-1; 10 bases line up with TRBD2. The ends lost 6 bases at V and 8 bases at J; junction bases unmatched: 13. This CDR3 region has 16 residues. The germline CDR1 and CDR2 sequences are PRHDT and FYEKMQ (reference sequence). The DNA for the CDR3 is TGTGCCAGCAGTTTAAAACCACTAGCGGGAAGGTATGAGCAGTTCTTC. Encoded protein: CASSLKPLAGRYEQFF.

The chain couples TRBV9 to TRBJ2-1, with 12 nucleotides matching TRBD2. The CDR3 runs to 16 residues. Germline CDR1 and CDR2: SGDLS and YYNGEE. V lost 4 bases, J lost 4 bases, and 6 bases stayed unmatched. CDR3: CASSSRTSGTYNEQFF. CDR3 in DNA: TGTGCCAGCAGCTCCAGGACTAGCGGGACTTACAATGAGCAGTTCTTC.

V and J are TRBV6-1 and TRBJ1-1, with TRBD1 matching over 9 bases. V lost 6 bases, J lost 1 base, and 3 bases stayed unmatched. From germline, CDR1 is MNHNS and CDR2 SASEGT. The CDR3 sequence is 14 residues long. The CDR3 DNA is TGTGCCAGCAGAGGGACAGGGTCGAACACTGAAGCTTTCTTT. It specifies CASRGTGSNTEAFF.

The chain has TRBV10-3 and TRBJ2-3; the match to TRBD2 covers 11 bases. The CDR3 is 14 amino acids. J lost 1 base, V lost 6 bases, and 0 bases had no gene match. Germline V gene lookup returns CDR1 ENHRY and CDR2 SYGVKD. The CDR3 loop is CAIRGLAGTDTQYF. The CDR3 DNA follows: TGTGCCATCAGGGGACTAGCGGGCACAGATACGCAGTATTTT.

The V call is TRBV19, the J call TRBJ1-5, with D maybe TRBD1 (6 bases). Germline V lookup: CDR1 LNHDA, CDR2 SQIVND (reference sequence). The CDR3 sequence is 16 residues long. Trimming took off 1 base at V and 0 bases at J, with 10 bases between the two ends. The CDR3 coding sequence is TGTGCCAGTAGTATAGGGACAGCTTATAGCAATCAGCCCCAGCATTTT. This translates into CASSIGTAYSNQPQHF.

In DNA form, the CDR3 reads TGTGCCAGCAGCCCGAGACTAGCGGGAGAGGAGACCCAGTACTTC. It is translated as CASSPRLAGEETQYF. V usage is TRBV7-9 and J usage is TRBJ2-5; 12 bases match TRBD2. After removal of 5 bases from V and 5 bases from J, the junction contained 6 bases not matched to a gene. Germline V CDR1 and CDR2: SEHNR, FQNEAQ (reference sequence). The CDR3 contains 15 residues. Full variable domain (remainder filled in from reference TRBV7-9 and TRBJ2-5): DTGVSQNPRHKITKRGQNVTFRCDPISEHNRLYWYRQTLGQGPEFLTYFQNEAQLEKSRLLSDRFSAERPKGSFSTLEIQRTEQGDSAMYLCASSPRLAGEETQYFGPGTRLLVL.

Turning to this clone: One end of the junction fails to match germline, which may point to a read error. The chain employs TRBV7-7 and TRBJ2-1, with 12 positions matching TRBD2. Looked up from germline, CDR1 is SSHAT and CDR2 is FNYEAQ (reference sequence). The CDR3 has 16 residues. Here the CDR3 DNA reads TGTGCTAGCAGCCTCCGACTAGCGGGAGCCTACAATGAGCAGTTCTTC. It codes for CASSLRLAGAYNEQFF. The entire variable domain, with the rest obtained from reference TRBV7-7 and TRBJ2-1, is as follows: GAGVSQSPRYKVTKRGQDVTLRCDPISSHATLYWYQQALGQGPEFLTYFNYEAQPDKSGLPSDRFSAERPEGSISTLTIQRTEQRDSAMYRCASSLRLAGAYNEQFFGPGTRLTVL.

A few counts support this clone. J is TRBJ1-5 and V is TRBV28, with unresolved D. The CDR3 contains 16 residues. Germline loops: CDR1 MDHEN, CDR2 SYDVKM. Trimming cost V 5 bases and J 5 bases, with 19 bases left between them. This CDR3 is CASSPYGAGPHQPQHF. CDR3 DNA sequence: TGTGCCAGCAGTCCCTACGGTGCGGGTCCCCATCAGCCCCAGCATTTT.

This chain joins TRBV5-1 and TRBJ2-1; either TRBD1 or TRBD2 may fit D (6 bases each). The germline V and J ends were trimmed by 6 bases and 5 bases, with 18 bases remaining between them. The CDR3 loop spans 15 amino acids. Germline CDR1 is SGHRS and CDR2 is YFSETQ. The CDR3, as DNA: TGCGCCAGCACCAGAGGGGGGAGAGGGAACAATGAGCAGTTCTTC. Its translation is CASTRGGRGNNEQFF.

This chain connects TRBV4-1 to TRBJ1-5; no reliable D call. Trimming stripped 0 bases from V and 5 bases from J, with 11 bases between. This CDR3 region has 15 residues. The V gene's germline CDR1 is MGHRA and CDR2 YSYEKL. The CDR3 here is CASSQDIVGYQPQHF. The CDR3 nucleotides read TGCGCCAGCAGCCAAGATATAGTGGGTTATCAGCCCCAGCATTTT.

The J gene is TRBJ1-1, the V gene TRBV2; 7 bases agree with TRBD1. This CDR3 comprises 12 residues. Germline V gene data show CDR1 as SNHLY and CDR2 as FYNNEI. Losses at the gene ends were 6 bases for V and 8 bases for J; bases not matched to a gene: 6. This chain's CDR3 is CASSPRTGEAFF. The CDR3 DNA is TGTGCCAGCAGCCCTAGGACAGGAGAAGCTTTCTTT.

The chain employs TRBV9 and TRBJ2-3; TRBD2 aligns across 7 bases. V was pared by 0 bases and J by 2 bases, with 9 bases of the junction left unmatched. Per germline, CDR1 SGDLS and CDR2 YYNGEE. CDR3 length equals 17 residues. The DNA of the CDR3 is TGTGCCAGCAGCGTAGCTACTGGGCTAGCGGCCACAGATACGCAGTATTTT. Translated, it gives CASSVATGLAATDTQYF.

The gene calls are TRBV7-6 and TRBJ2-5; tentative D call: TRBD2 (6 bases). The CDR3 has 17 residues. The V gene's germline CDR1 is SGHVS and CDR2 FNYEAQ. The V and J ends lost 3 bases and 5 bases respectively, with 22 bases between them. The DNA for the CDR3 is TGTGCCAGCAGCTTGGAGAAGCCGGGGACTCTGAGGGAGACCCAGTACTTC. Protein: CASSLEKPGTLRETQYF.

The genes are TRBV5-1 and TRBJ2-3; unclear D gene. CDR3 length equals 14 residues. Trimming removed 0 bases from V and 10 bases from J, with 15 bases in between. Germline loops: CDR1 SGHRS, CDR2 YFSETQ. The CDR3 DNA follows: TGCGCCAGCAGCTTGGGGCCGAAAGAGAAGTCGCAGTATTTT. Its protein product is CASSLGPKEKSQYF.

This clone was observed a few times. Here the CDR3 reads CASSMAGVPDTQYF. The CDR3 region has the DNA TGTGCCAGTAGTATGGCAGGGGTCCCAGATACGCAGTATTTT. The chain links TRBV19 to TRBJ2-3; the D gene is possibly TRBD1 (6 bases). Germline assignment: CDR1 LNHDA and CDR2 SQIVND (reference sequence). The ends were cut back, 3 bases at V and 4 bases at J, with 11 bases in the middle. CDR3 length equals 14 residues.

This chain joins TRBV2 and TRBJ2-7; 9 bases are shared with TRBD1. Losses at the gene ends were 6 bases for V and 2 bases for J; bases not matched to a gene: 14. Germline V gene sequence: CDR1 SNHLY, CDR2 FYNNEI. CDR3 size: 17 residues. DNA for the CDR3: TGTGCCAGCAGCCCGGGACAGGGTCCTTTTTTACCCTACGAGCAGTACTTC. This translates into CASSPGQGPFLPYEQYF.

V gene TRBV27 combines with J gene TRBJ1-2, with TRBD1 as a possible D gene (6 bases). This CDR3 has 14 residues. Trimming removed 2 bases from V and 4 bases from J, with 11 bases in between. Germline CDR1 MNHEY, CDR2 SMNVEV (reference sequence). The CDR3 coding sequence is TGTGCCAGCAGTTTAAGGGGGGACGGCTATGGCTACACCTTC. Protein sequence: CASSLRGDGYGYTF.